The present entry profiles one T cell receptor (beta chain) with its context. Its antigen is as yet unknown. This sample was taken from a study of cytomegalovirus exposure and HLA in healthy donors. Broader study findings: There were 150 to 200 TCR beta chains listed as cytomegalovirus-associated. The number of N-insertions in an Asian-associated ancestry cluster was reportedly below the approximately 690-donor mean in a later analysis.

PCR used 60 Vbeta primers and 13 Jbeta primers. The method was immunoSEQ multiplex PCR; TCRdb's version includes in-frame clones alone and lacks a portion of them. The table lists more than 100,000 clones, around 78% of them singletons. The material sequenced was PBMCs. The TCR sequence derives from a woman in her late teens or twenties in good health and CMV-seronegative.

The CDR3 sequence: CASSPGGLLTGNEKLFF. The CDR3 nucleotides read TGCGCCAGCAGCCCCGGAGGGCTCTTGACAGGGAATGAAAAACTGTTTTTT. The chain couples TRBV5-1 to TRBJ1-4; 7 bases line up with TRBD1. Germline V CDR1 and CDR2: SGHRS, YFSETQ. The CDR3 is made up of 17 amino acids. V shed 4 bases, J shed 5 bases, and the junction held 14 bases outside the gene matches.